A selection of T cell receptor beta chains follows, all from one sample in a study of CD8 T cells in Susac syndrome. TCRdb fed the immunoSEQ multiplex PCR reads into MiXCR, producing one record per CDR3 protein. Here the sample spans 150,000 to 200,000 distinct CDR3 sequences, approximately 95% being singletons. Sequenced sample: CD4+ T cells from PBMCs. The receptors derive from a human donor with multiple sclerosis. Each CDR3 is given with its conserved first and last residue. A D gene is named only where the DNA matches it firmly. The listing skips clone size in some rows; elsewhere it reads once, few, many or a size class.

>NA|TRBV29-1|TRBJ2-5|13|TRBD2
CSVSTSGEETQYF
TGCAGCGTCTCTACTAGCGGGGAAGAGACCCAGTACTTC
>NA|TRBV19|TRBJ1-5|14|NA
CASSHRDGNQPQHF
TGTGCCAGTAGCCACAGGGACGGCAATCAGCCCCAGCATTTT
>NA|TRBV5-8|TRBJ2-3|14|TRBD2
CASSLSGTADTQYF
TGTGCCAGCAGCTTGAGCGGGACCGCAGATACGCAGTATTTT
>NA|TRBV7-6|TRBJ2-7|14|NA
CASSLDPPSYEQYF
TGTGCCAGCAGCTTAGACCCGCCCAGCTACGAGCAGTACTTC
>NA|TRBV24-1|TRBJ2-7|12|TRBD2
CATERETGEQYF
TGTGCCACCGAGCGGGAGACCGGCGAGCAGTACTTC
>NA|TRBV19|TRBJ1-3|14|TRBD1
CASLQGASGNTIYF
TGTGCCAGCCTACAGGGGGCATCTGGAAACACCATATATTTT
>NA|TRBV12-3/TRBV12-4|TRBJ2-7|15|TRBD1
CASSLQGDQSYEQYF
TGTGCCAGCAGCCTACAGGGGGATCAGTCCTACGAGCAGTACTTC
>NA|TRBV10-3|TRBJ2-3|16|TRBD2
CAISEGAGKSPDTQYF
TGTGCCATCAGTGAAGGAGCGGGAAAAAGTCCAGATACGCAGTATTTT
>NA|TRBV7-9|TRBJ1-1|13|TRBD1
CASREGAVAEAFF
TGTGCCAGCAGGGAGGGGGCGGTTGCAGAAGCTTTCTTT
>NA|TRBV2|TRBJ1-4|12|NA
CASRADSEKLFF
TGTGCCAGCAGGGCCGACAGTGAAAAACTGTTTTTT
>NA|TRBV13|TRBJ2-3|16|TRBD2
CASSLSRGGSGDTQYF
TGTGCCAGCAGCTTAAGCCGGGGCGGGAGTGGGGATACGCAGTATTTT
>once|TRBV30|TRBJ1-5|13|NA
CASRTDSNQPQHF
TGTGCCTCCCGGACAGATAGCAATCAGCCCCAGCATTTT
>NA|TRBV6-6|TRBJ2-7|16|NA
CASSPFSPAAWMEQYF
TGTGCCAGCAGTCCTTTCTCTCCCGCAGCATGGATGGAGCAGTACTTC
>few|TRBV5-6|TRBJ2-3|12|NA
CASSLLGDTQYF
TGTGCCAGCAGCTTGCTGGGGGATACGCAGTATTTT
>once|TRBV28|TRBJ1-2|13|NA
CASSPTTVYGYTF
TGTGCCAGCAGTCCCACGACGGTCTATGGCTACACCTTC
>NA|TRBV18|TRBJ2-1|12|NA
CASSPQANEQFF
TGTGCCAGCTCACCACAAGCAAATGAGCAGTTCTTC
>NA|TRBV4-3|TRBJ2-5|13|NA
CASSQERRETQYF
TGCGCCAGCAGCCAAGAACGCAGAGAGACCCAGTACTTC
>NA|TRBV12-3/TRBV12-4|TRBJ2-3|23|TRBD2
CASNAGGRGGLTRREHGTDTQYF
TGTGCCAGCAACGCGGGGGGCAGGGGAGGGTTGACGCGGCGGGAGCATGGCACAGATACGCAGTATTTT
>NA|TRBV12-1|TRBJ2-1|14|NA
CASPTGTNYNEQFF
TGTGCCAGCCCCACCGGGACAAACTACAATGAGCAGTTCTTC
>NA|TRBV27|TRBJ1-5|14|NA
CASRSRQLNQPQHF
TGTGCCAGCAGAAGCAGACAGTTAAATCAGCCCCAGCATTTT
>NA|TRBV30|TRBJ2-5|14|NA
CAWSITGIGETQYF
TGTGCCTGGAGTATTACAGGGATTGGGGAGACCCAGTACTTC
>NA|TRBV12-3/TRBV12-4|TRBJ2-2|16|TRBD2
CASSAYPSGNTGELFF
TGTGCCAGCAGTGCATACCCTAGCGGTAACACCGGGGAGCTGTTTTTT
>NA|TRBV5-1|TRBJ2-5|15|TRBD2
CASTQAGGPGETQYF
TGCGCCAGCACCCAAGCGGGAGGGCCAGGAGAGACCCAGTACTTC
>NA|TRBV13|TRBJ1-1|14|NA
CASSHRQVWTEAFF
TGTGCCAGCAGCCACCGACAGGTATGGACTGAAGCTTTCTTT
>NA|TRBV27|TRBJ1-3|14|NA
CASRGAVSGNTIYF
TGTGCCAGCCGCGGAGCGGTCTCTGGAAACACCATATATTTT